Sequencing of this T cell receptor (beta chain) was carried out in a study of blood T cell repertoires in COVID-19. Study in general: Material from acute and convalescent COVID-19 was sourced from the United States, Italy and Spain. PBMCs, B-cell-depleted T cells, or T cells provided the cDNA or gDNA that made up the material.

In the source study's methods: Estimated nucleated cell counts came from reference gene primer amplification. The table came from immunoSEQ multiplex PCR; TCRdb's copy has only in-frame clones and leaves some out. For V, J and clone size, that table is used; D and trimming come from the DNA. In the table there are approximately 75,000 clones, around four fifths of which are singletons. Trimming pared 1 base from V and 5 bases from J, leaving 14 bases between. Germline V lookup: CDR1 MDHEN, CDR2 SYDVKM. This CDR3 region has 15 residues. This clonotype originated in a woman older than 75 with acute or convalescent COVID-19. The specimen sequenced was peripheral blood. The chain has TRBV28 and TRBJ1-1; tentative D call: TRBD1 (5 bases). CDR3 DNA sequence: TGTGCCAGCAGTTTATCGCGGGGATGGGGGACTGAAGCTTTCTTT. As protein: CASSLSRGWGTEAFF.